This T cell receptor (beta chain) was sequenced in a study of blood T cell repertoires in COVID-19. Study as a whole: Acute and convalescent COVID-19 samples came from the United States, Italy and Spain.

The germline V and J ends were trimmed by 2 bases and 8 bases, with 7 bases remaining between them. Germline loops: CDR1 SGDLS, CDR2 YYNGEE. This CDR3 contains 12 residues. Profiled with immunoSEQ multiplex PCR; TCRdb holds only in-frame clones, not every one. The data show around 500,000 clones, approximately 85% seen once. The sequenced material came from peripheral blood. This chain connects TRBV9 to TRBJ1-4, with a weak D call TRBD1 (6 bases). This sequence originates from a human donor in a cohort sampled during active COVID-19. The CDR3 DNA follows: TGTGCCAGCAGCGTTCAGGGGGAAAAACTGTTTTTT. Translated, it gives CASSVQGEKLFF.